A selection of T cell receptor beta chains follows, all from one sample in a study of T cells in Graves' hyperthyroidism and ophthalmopathy. TCRdb processed the multiplex PCR reads anew with MiXCR; each CDR3 protein has one entry. The table records around 350,000 distinct CDR3 sequences, about 15% of them present only once. Material: blood. Source of these receptors: a woman in her sixties with Graves' ophthalmopathy. The CDR3 runs from the conserved cysteine through the conserved F or W. A D gene is named only where the DNA matches it firmly. Where a row states a size, it is once, few, many or the class of an expanded clone; other rows omit it.

len	j_gene	d_gene	v_gene	abundance	CDR3nt	CDR3aa
16	TRBJ2-7	TRBD1	TRBV20-1	many	TGCAGTGCTAGACCATCGACAGGGGGCTTCGTGCGCGAGCAGTACTTC	CSARPSTGGFVREQYF
14	TRBJ2-2	TRBD2	TRBV20-1	many	TGCAGTGCTATTCGGGAGGTACTCACCGGGGAGCTGTTTTTT	CSAIREVLTGELFF
13	TRBJ2-1	.	TRBV27	.	TGTGCCAGCAGTATAATTAACAACAATGAGCAGTTCTTC	CASSIINNNEQFF
15	TRBJ2-7	.	TRBV6-2/TRBV6-3	.	TGTGCCAGCAGTACCCACCGGCGGGCCACCTACGAGCAGTACTTC	CASSTHRRATYEQYF
16	TRBJ1-1	.	TRBV10-1	many	TGCGCCAGCAGTGAGTCTCGGACAAACATGAACACTGAAGCTTTCTTT	CASSESRTNMNTEAFF
15	TRBJ1-4	TRBD1	TRBV5-1	many	TGCGCCAGCCAGGGACAGGGGCTCAATGGTGAAAAACTGTTTTTT	CASQGQGLNGEKLFF
13	TRBJ2-3	.	TRBV3-1	many	TGTGCCAGCAGGGACGGAGAGCCAGATACGCAGTATTTT	CASRDGEPDTQYF
14	TRBJ2-7	.	TRBV3-1	many	TGTGCCAGCAGCCCCCTGGGCCAGGCCTACGAGCAGTACTTC	CASSPLGQAYEQYF
13	TRBJ1-2	.	TRBV10-2	few	TGCGCCAGCACTGAGACCCAAAACTATGGCTACACCTTC	CASTETQNYGYTF
15	TRBJ2-7	TRBD2	TRBV7-2	.	TGTGTCAGCACCTACGGGAGCGGGAGAGCCGGCGAGCAGTACTTC	CVSTYGSGRAGEQYF
15	TRBJ2-4	.	TRBV10-2	few	TGCGCCAGCAGTGCGCAGGGTTTATCCAAAAACATTCAGTACTTC	CASSAQGLSKNIQYF
14	TRBJ2-5	TRBD1	TRBV7-3	many	TGTGCCAGCAGCTTAACAGGGGGCGGAGAGACCCAGTACTTC	CASSLTGGGETQYF
19	TRBJ2-1	.	TRBV24-1	.	TGTGCCACCAGTGACAACGGGACTGCAATCCCTGGCTCTTACAATGAGCAGTTCTTC	CATSDNGTAIPGSYNEQFF
16	TRBJ2-3	TRBD2	TRBV5-4	.	TGTGCCAGCAGCTGGAGGACTAGCGGGAGTTCAGATGCGCAGTATTTT	CASSWRTSGSSDAQYF
11	TRBJ2-7	.	TRBV11-2	many	TGTGCCAGCAGCTTAGTTGCGGAGCAGTACTTC	CASSLVAEQYF
15	TRBJ1-2	.	TRBV7-2	many	TGTGCCAGCAGCGTAATTGGAGGACTGATGTATGGCTACACCTTC	CASSVIGGLMYGYTF
16	TRBJ2-5	.	TRBV7-9	.	TGTGCCAGCAGCTTGAATCTTGCGTCTTCCGTTGAGACCCAGTACTTC	CASSLNLASSVETQYF
16	TRBJ1-6	TRBD1	TRBV27	.	TGTGCCAGCAGCCGGGACAGGCTTTTAGGGAATTCACCCCTCCACTTT	CASSRDRLLGNSPLHF